A single sample is the source of the 32 T cell receptor beta chains below, sequenced in a study of PD-1 blockade in classical Hodgkin lymphoma. Time point noted: cycle 4 day 1 (C4D1), after 5 to 7 weeks of nivolumab. Relapses following autologous stem cell transplantation were seen in all patients, with brentuximab vedotin exposure varying. Clones were read by immunoSEQ multiplex PCR, and TCRdb kept only the in-frame ones, dropping some. The sample records some 19,000 clones, about 70% being singletons. The sequencing here drew on peripheral blood mononuclear cells (PBMCs), taken before the fourth cycle of nivolumab. The receptors originated from a human donor with classical Hodgkin lymphoma.

The chain uses TRBV6-5 and TRBJ2-7; the D gene is possibly TRBD1 (7 bases). Between the trimmed V and J ends, which lost 0 bases and 6 bases, there was a span of 15 bases. The CDR3 is 15 amino acids. Per the germline V gene, CDR1 is MNHEY and CDR2 is SVGAGI. The CDR3, as DNA: TGTGCCAGCAGTTACTCTGGAGGGGGCGCAAGCGAGCAGTACTTC. Residues: CASSYSGGGASEQYF.

The CDR3 DNA reads TGCAGCGTTGTTACCCCGACAGGGAACACTGAAGCTTTCTTT. It translates to CSVVTPTGNTEAFF. V is TRBV29-1 and J is TRBJ1-1, with D perhaps matching TRBD1 (6 bases). The ends were cut back, 4 bases at V and 1 base at J, with 13 bases in the middle. In germline, CDR1 is SQVTM, CDR2 ANQGSEA. This CDR3 has 14 amino acids.

This sequence joins TRBV11-2 and TRBJ2-1; 10 bases align to TRBD2. The CDR3 runs 17 residues. Germline-derived CDR1 and CDR2 are SGHAT and FQNNGV. The V and J ends lost 5 bases and 5 bases, in that order; junction bases with no gene match: 12. The chain's CDR3 is CASSPTTLAGVDNEQFF. The CDR3 DNA reads TGTGCCAGCAGCCCTACGACCCTAGCGGGAGTGGACAATGAGCAGTTCTTC.

V is TRBV12-5 and J is TRBJ2-6; D is unclear. The CDR3 loop spans 13 amino acids. V lost 7 bases and J 4 bases, leaving 8 bases between the germline ends. Germline V lookup: CDR1 LGHNT, CDR2 FRNRAP. The CDR3 sequence: CASAYSGANVLTF. For the CDR3, the DNA is TGTGCTAGTGCCTATTCAGGGGCCAACGTCCTGACTTTC.

The chain is built from TRBV21-1 and TRBJ2-7; no DNA check was done on the table's D call, TRBD1. TRBV21-1 is listed as a pseudogene. There are 17 residues in the CDR3. The CDR3 DNA sequence: TGTGCCAGCAGCAAACCAACAGGGAGTAATCGTTCCTACGAGCAGTACTTC. Translated: CASSKPTGSNRSYEQYF.

The table lists this clone with a few counts. The chain combines TRBV7-6 with TRBJ1-4; D is undetermined. This CDR3 spans 12 amino acids. Trimming cost V 3 bases and J 4 bases, with 3 bases left between them. Germline loops: CDR1 SGHVS, CDR2 FNYEAQ. The CDR3 sequence is CASSFNNEKLFF. CDR3 bases: TGTGCCAGCAGCTTTAATAATGAAAAACTGTTTTTT.

This clone was seen a few times. The CDR3 DNA sequence: TGTGCCAGCTCACCGGGACTAGCGGGAACAGATACGCAGTATTTT. This encodes CASSPGLAGTDTQYF. The rearrangement uses TRBV18 and TRBJ2-3; 13 positions agree with TRBD2. V lost 3 bases to trimming and J lost 3 bases; unmatched junction nucleotides: 0. CDR1 and CDR2 (germline): KGHSH, LQKENI. The CDR3 length is 15 residues. The whole variable domain, filled in from reference TRBV18 and TRBJ2-3, reads NAGVMQNPRHLVRRRGQEARLRCSPMKGHSHVYWYRQLPEEGLKFMVYLQKENIIDESGMPKERFSAEFPKEGPSILRIQQVVRGDSAAYFCASSPGLAGTDTQYFGPGTRLTVL.

By share of the sample, this clone is medium-sized. The chain recombines TRBV4-1 with TRBJ2-1; D possibly corresponds to TRBD2 (6 bases). The CDR3 runs to 15 residues. From germline, CDR1 is MGHRA and CDR2 YSYEKL. V lost 0 bases and J 9 bases, leaving 15 bases between the germline ends. DNA for the CDR3: TGCGCCAGCAGCCAAGAGCGGGACCGAGAAGGTGAGCAGTTCTTC. It encodes CASSQERDREGEQFF.

The V call is TRBV18, the J call TRBJ2-5, with unresolved D. V was trimmed by 3 bases and J by 1 base, leaving 3 bases between them. This CDR3 region has 12 residues. Germline lookup yields CDR1 KGHSH and CDR2 LQKENI. The CDR3 DNA sequence: TGTGCCAGCTCACCTATCCAAGAGACCCAGTACTTC. This sequence encodes CASSPIQETQYF.

This clone was picked up one time. The chain recombines TRBV5-6 with TRBJ2-1; D gene unclear. Trimming took 0 bases from V and 0 from J, leaving 7 bases between them. CDR1 and CDR2 from the germline V gene are SGHDT and YYEEEE. There are 15 residues in the CDR3. The CDR3: CASSLAVSSYNEQFF. DNA of the CDR3: TGTGCCAGCAGCTTGGCGGTCAGCTCCTACAATGAGCAGTTCTTC.

This rearrangement joins TRBV27 to TRBJ1-2, with TRBD1 matching over 7 bases. In germline, CDR1 is MNHEY, CDR2 SMNVEV (reference sequence). The length of the CDR3 is 18 residues. J lost 4 bases, V lost 2 bases, and 16 bases had no gene match. In nucleotides, the CDR3 is TGTGCCAGCAGTTTAGGGATCAGGACAGGAGTAGGACTCTATGGCTACACCTTC. It yields the protein CASSLGIRTGVGLYGYTF.

The gene calls are TRBV5-1 and TRBJ1-2; no firm D call. V was clipped by 0 bases and J by 2 bases, with 5 bases between them. The CDR3 extends over 13 amino acids. CDR1 and CDR2 from the germline V gene are SGHRS and YFSETQ. The CDR3 bases are TGCGCCAGCAGCTTGGGGGAAAACTATGGCTACACCTTC. This sequence encodes CASSLGENYGYTF.

This sequence joins TRBV13 and TRBJ1-1, with D perhaps matching TRBD1 (5 bases). Trimming took off 0 bases at V and 5 bases at J, with 16 bases between the two ends. This CDR3 region has 16 residues. Germline-derived CDR1 and CDR2 are PRHDT and FYEKMQ (reference sequence). CDR3 in DNA: TGTGCCAGCAGCTTAGGTACGGGGACGGGGTGGACTGAAGCTTTCTTT. Translation gives CASSLGTGTGWTEAFF.

The genes are TRBV18 and TRBJ1-6; no clear D gene. Per germline, CDR1 KGHSH and CDR2 LQKENI. V dropped 6 bases and J dropped 8 bases, with 11 bases sitting between them. The CDR3 length is 13 residues. The CDR3 reads CASSLHADSPLHF. DNA for the CDR3: TGTGCCAGCTCCCTCCACGCGGATTCACCCCTCCACTTT.

The chain uses TRBV7-8 and TRBJ1-2; 9 nucleotides line up with TRBD1. This CDR3 has 18 residues. Germline V gives CDR1 SGHVS, CDR2 FQNEAQ. With V trimmed by 6 bases and J by 2 bases, 16 bases remained unmatched. The CDR3: CASSLLRTAGTGNYGYTF. The CDR3 coding sequence is TGTGCCAGCAGTCTCTTGAGAACCGCCGGGACAGGGAACTATGGCTACACCTTC.

This clone was counted a few times. The chain couples TRBV18 to TRBJ1-4; 9 bases align to TRBD1. Germline CDR1 and CDR2: KGHSH and LQKENI. With 8 bases clipped from V and 4 bases from J, the junction kept 2 bases outside the gene matches. This CDR3 has 13 residues. CDR3 protein: CASKTGGNEKLFF. CDR3 nucleotides: TGTGCCAGCAAGACAGGGGGTAATGAAAAACTGTTTTTT.

V usage is TRBV28 and J usage is TRBJ2-3, with D unresolved. This CDR3 region has 14 residues. Germline loops: CDR1 MDHEN, CDR2 SYDVKM. The V end lost 4 bases, the J end lost 2 bases, and 10 bases lay between the germline ends. The CDR3: CASSSYQDTDTQYF. The CDR3 nucleotides are TGTGCCAGCAGTTCCTATCAGGACACAGATACGCAGTATTTT.

This clone was seen a single time. In DNA form, the CDR3 reads TGTGCCAGCTCATCCACAGGCTACGAGCAGTACTTC. Amino acids: CASSSTGYEQYF. J is TRBJ2-7 and V is TRBV18; the D gene is possibly TRBD1 (5 bases). V gave up 5 bases and J gave up 3 bases, with 8 bases separating them. The CDR3 has 12 amino acids. Germline V gene sequence: CDR1 KGHSH, CDR2 LQKENI.

V usage is TRBV19 and J usage is TRBJ1-1; TRBD1 agrees at 7 bases. The CDR3 covers 16 residues. Trimming took 6 bases from V and 0 from J; bases not matched to a gene: 10. Germline assignment: CDR1 LNHDA and CDR2 SQIVND (reference sequence). The CDR3 sequence is CASRRQGDRLNTEAFF. The CDR3 region has the DNA TGTGCCAGTAGGCGGCAGGGGGATCGTCTGAACACTGAAGCTTTCTTT.

V gene TRBV18 combines with J gene TRBJ1-1, with TRBD1 as a possible D gene (6 bases). The CDR3 loop spans 14 amino acids. Trimming stripped 3 bases from V and 8 bases from J, with 16 bases between. The germline V gene encodes CDR1 KGHSH and CDR2 LQKENI. CDR3 nucleotide sequence: TGTGCCAGCTCACCCGGGGGGGGCGACGAAGAAGCTTTCTTT. This encodes CASSPGGGDEEAFF.

This clone was recorded a few times. This sequence joins TRBV19 and TRBJ2-3; TRBD1 agrees at 9 bases. The CDR3 has 13 residues. Germline loops: CDR1 LNHDA, CDR2 SQIVND (reference sequence). The trim removed 9 bases at V and 1 base at J, leaving 2 bases unmatched. DNA for the CDR3: TGTGCCAGCAGGGACAGGGGCACAGATACGCAGTATTTT. Translating it yields CASRDRGTDTQYF.

V and J are TRBV6-8 and TRBJ2-7; 9 nucleotides match TRBD2. CDR3 size: 15 residues. Looked up from germline, CDR1 is MNHGY and CDR2 is SAAAGT. After removal of 5 bases from V and 3 bases from J, the junction contained 8 bases not matched to a gene. As DNA, the CDR3 is TGTGCCAGCAGTGAACTGTCTAGCGGGGTCTACGAGCAGTACTTC. The encoded protein is CASSELSSGVYEQYF.

This clone came up once. V usage is TRBV10-3 and J usage is TRBJ2-2, with 8 bases lining up with TRBD2. This CDR3 region has 16 residues. The trim removed 3 bases at V and 5 bases at J, leaving 8 bases unmatched. Germline assignment: CDR1 ENHRY and CDR2 SYGVKD. The CDR3 reads CAISDPGGERTGELFF. The CDR3 DNA follows: TGTGCCATCAGTGACCCCGGGGGGGAGCGGACCGGGGAGCTGTTTTTT.

The chain links TRBV10-3 to TRBJ2-6; maybe TRBD1 (5 bases). Between the trimmed V and J ends, which lost 6 bases and 0 bases, there was a span of 18 bases. The CDR3 has 18 amino acids. Germline CDR1 ENHRY, CDR2 SYGVKD. The CDR3 region has the DNA TGTGCCATCAGGGGTTCTTCGACAGCGAGCTCTGGGGCCAACGTCCTGACTTTC. Its translation: CAIRGSSTASSGANVLTF.

The chain carries TRBV6-6 and TRBJ2-1; 9 bases match TRBD2. The CDR3 spans 15 residues. Trimming removed 3 bases from V and 0 bases from J; junction bases left unmatched: 0. Germline assignment: CDR1 MNHNY and CDR2 SVGAGI (reference sequence). CDR3 DNA sequence: TGTGCCAGCAGTTATAGCGGGAGCTCCTACAATGAGCAGTTCTTC. Protein: CASSYSGSSYNEQFF.

The rearrangement links TRBV30 to TRBJ1-5, with TRBD1 as a possible D gene (6 bases). The CDR3 loop spans 13 amino acids. The V end lost 3 bases, the J end lost 3 bases, and 9 bases lay between the germline ends. CDR1 and CDR2 (germline): GTSNPN, SVGIG (reference sequence). The CDR3 loop reads CAWRGQFNQPQHF. The CDR3 DNA sequence: TGTGCCTGGAGGGGACAATTCAATCAGCCCCAGCATTTT.

In its sample, this clone was seen once. The chain couples TRBV27 to TRBJ2-4, with 7 nucleotides matching TRBD1. The CDR3 is 15 amino acids. Germline CDR1 and CDR2: MNHEY and SMNVEV (reference sequence). Germline trimming cut 6 bases from V and 0 bases from J; bases unmatched to any gene: 5. The CDR3 here is CASSPGGKAKNIQYF. Here the CDR3 DNA reads TGTGCCAGCAGCCCAGGGGGAAAAGCCAAAAACATTCAGTACTTC.

The chain employs TRBV5-1 and TRBJ2-2; 12 bases agree with TRBD1. The germline CDR1 and CDR2 sequences are SGHRS and YFSETQ. After removal of 2 bases from V and 6 bases from J, the junction contained 5 bases not matched to a gene. This CDR3 has 16 amino acids. The CDR3 DNA reads TGCGCCAGCAGCTTACCCGGGACAGGGGGCTCCGGGGAGCTGTTTTTT. It translates to CASSLPGTGGSGELFF.

J is TRBJ2-5 and V is TRBV6-6, with 10 bases aligning to TRBD2. CDR1 is MNHNY and CDR2 is SVGAGI in the germline V gene (reference sequence). CDR3 length equals 15 residues. The J segment lost 1 base and the V segment lost 7 bases, leaving 6 bases of the junction unmatched. CDR3 DNA: TGTGCCAGCAATATTTTAGCGGGAGGCCAAGAGACCCAGTACTTC. Protein: CASNILAGGQETQYF.

This clone was seen only a few times. The chain uses TRBV6-5 and TRBJ2-5; TRBD2 agrees at 7 bases. Trimming took 0 bases from V and 3 from J; bases not matched to a gene: 4. CDR3 length equals 15 residues. The germline gives CDR1 MNHEY, CDR2 SVGAGI. The CDR3 coding sequence is TGTGCCAGCAGTTACTCGGCGGGAGTGAAAGAGACCCAGTACTTC. It codes for CASSYSAGVKETQYF.

The rearrangement links TRBV10-3 to TRBJ1-5; D call uncertain. V dropped 2 bases and J dropped 7 bases, with 15 bases sitting between them. The CDR3 length is 15 residues. The V gene's germline CDR1 is ENHRY and CDR2 SYGVKD. CDR3 loop: CAISEVLAGGQPQHF. The DNA for the CDR3 is TGTGCCATCAGTGAGGTTTTGGCAGGCGGACAGCCCCAGCATTTT.

J is TRBJ2-7 and V is TRBV28; maybe TRBD1 (6 bases). This CDR3 is built from 15 residues. Per the germline V gene, CDR1 is MDHEN and CDR2 is SYDVKM. Trimming removed 10 bases from V and 1 base from J, with 20 bases in between. The CDR3 region is CATAIQGSSSYEQYF. The CDR3 DNA reads TGTGCCACCGCGATCCAGGGGTCCAGTTCCTACGAGCAGTACTTC.